The 8 T cell receptor beta chains below were found in one sample sequenced in a study of cytomegalovirus exposure and HLA in healthy donors. PCR primers comprised 60 Vbeta and 13 Jbeta primers. TCRdb keeps only in-frame clones here, not all; method: immunoSEQ multiplex PCR. The data show more than 110,000 clones, 60% to 85% seen once. Material: PBMCs. The receptors here all came from a man aged 25-45 years in good health and CMV-seronegative.

The CDR3: CATSRRTGGDGYTF. The CDR3 DNA sequence: TGTGCCACCAGCAGGCGTACAGGGGGCGATGGCTACACCTTC. The chain joins TRBV15 to TRBJ1-2; 9 bases map to TRBD1. The CDR3 is made up of 14 amino acids. J gave up 6 bases and V 3 bases, and 5 bases lay outside the gene matches. Germline CDR1 is LNHNV and CDR2 is YYDKDF (reference sequence).

The J gene is TRBJ1-5, the V gene TRBV18, with D tentatively TRBD1 (5 bases). V was pared by 5 bases and J by 4 bases, with 24 bases between. The CDR3 totals 18 residues. CDR1 and CDR2 from the germline V gene are KGHSH and LQKENI. The DNA of the CDR3 is TGTGCCAGCTCATTACGCCAGGAAGGGGTATCACGTAATCAGCCCCAGCATTTT. This codes for CASSLRQEGVSRNQPQHF.

V and J are TRBV7-2 and TRBJ2-1; 9 bases agree with TRBD2. J lost 5 bases, V lost 7 bases, and 9 bases had no gene match. Germline loops: CDR1 SGHTA, CDR2 FQGNSA. CDR3 length equals 15 residues. CDR3 protein: CASTILAGINNEQFF. CDR3 DNA sequence: TGTGCCAGCACCATCCTAGCGGGGATAAACAATGAGCAGTTCTTC.

V usage is TRBV5-6 and J usage is TRBJ2-5; possibly TRBD1 for D (6 bases). CDR1 is SGHDT and CDR2 is YYEEEE in the germline V gene. Trimming stripped 0 bases from V and 5 bases from J, with 11 bases between. The CDR3 consists of 14 residues. CDR3 protein: CASSLARRGETQYF. In DNA form, the CDR3 reads TGTGCCAGCAGCTTGGCACGAAGGGGGGAGACCCAGTACTTC.

This clone was seen once. The V call is TRBV2, the J call TRBJ2-7; TRBD2 aligns across 13 bases. Germline values: CDR1 SNHLY, CDR2 FYNNEI. The CDR3 extends over 12 amino acids. Unmatched junction bases numbered 1, after V lost 8 bases and J lost 6 bases. The CDR3 DNA follows: TGTGCCAGCGGGACTAGCGGGATCGAGCAGTACTTC. The encoded protein is CASGTSGIEQYF. The variable domain in full, with the rest retrieved from reference TRBV2 and TRBJ2-7, is EPEVTQTPSHQVTQMGQEVILRCVPISNHLYFYWYRQILGQKVEFLVSFYNNEISEKSEIFDDQFSVERPDGSNFTLKIRSTKLEDSAMYFCASGTSGIEQYFGPGTRLTVT.

The chain employs TRBV27 and TRBJ2-4, with 7 bases lining up with TRBD1. The J segment lost 4 bases and the V segment lost 5 bases, leaving 5 bases of the junction unmatched. Germline values: CDR1 MNHEY, CDR2 SMNVEV (reference sequence). CDR3 length equals 14 residues. CDR3 bases: TGTGCCAGCAGTGTCCGGGACAGTAAAAACATTCAGTACTTC. Translated, it gives CASSVRDSKNIQYF.

The V gene is TRBV28, the J gene TRBJ2-1; 12 nucleotides agree with TRBD2. Losses at the gene ends were 2 bases for V and 6 bases for J; bases not matched to a gene: 5. This CDR3 has 16 residues. Germline lookup yields CDR1 MDHEN and CDR2 SYDVKM. In nucleotides, the CDR3 is TGTGCCAGCAGTTTAAGGCTAGCGGGAGGGTCCAATGAGCAGTTCTTC. It encodes CASSLRLAGGSNEQFF.

V usage is TRBV15 and J usage is TRBJ1-5; D unclear. The V end lost 8 bases, the J end lost 0 bases, and 17 bases lay between the germline ends. This CDR3 comprises 16 residues. Germline loops: CDR1 LNHNV, CDR2 YYDKDF (reference sequence). The CDR3, as DNA: TGTGCCACCTCAGGAGAGGGTGTATATAGCAATCAGCCCCAGCATTTT. Translating gives CATSGEGVYSNQPQHF.